This T cell receptor (beta chain) was sequenced during a study of shared clonotypes between healthy human individuals. Original data processing: There were no quality scores in the junction-only immunoSEQ sequences, so filtering differed. The repertoire was sequenced with immunoSEQ multiplex PCR; TCRdb's copy has only in-frame clones and lacks some. From that table come the V and J calls and clone size; the DNA was used to work out D and trimming. The sample records about 2.1 million clones, approximately 92% being singletons. Worth noting for this clone: The target antigen is unknown.

The CDR3 consists of 13 residues. Germline assignment: CDR1 SGHTA and CDR2 FQGNSA. V was shortened by 8 bases and J by 0 bases, with 11 bases between the two germline ends. Study-level findings and limits: Sequencing depth was expected to influence donor clonotype sharing. Estimated richness was generally greater in naive than memory subsets. Clonotypes shared by all four donors outscored non-shared clonotypes in generation probability.

The naive CD8 fraction comprised CD45RO-negative cells positively selected for CCR7 and excluded terminally differentiated effector memory CD45RA+ cells. The TCR sequence derives from a man aged 18 to 35 in good health. Some clones in this sample may be carry-over from other donors' samples. This chain uses TRBV7-2 with TRBJ2-7; possible D gene TRBD2, 5 bases. The sample was naive CD8+ T cells from PBMCs. The CDR3 loop reads CASSDFSSYEQYF. For the CDR3, the DNA is TGTGCCAGCTCGGACTTCTCCTCCTACGAGCAGTACTTC.